A single sample gave rise to the 31 T cell receptor beta chains below, sequenced in a study of T cell changes during pregnancy in multiple sclerosis. TCRdb's table, derived via immunoSEQ multiplex PCR, lists solely in-frame clones and lacks some. The sample shows about 33,000 clones, about 91% of them seen only once. Sequences were derived from CD4+ T cells from peripheral blood mononuclear cells, sampled in the third trimester of pregnancy. The origin of the receptors is a female donor in good health, enrolled as a control in a pregnancy study.

The rearrangement links TRBV25-1 to TRBJ1-1, with 10 bases fitting TRBD1. This CDR3 has 15 residues. With V trimmed by 3 bases and J by 0 bases, 1 base remained unmatched. CDR1 and CDR2 (germline): MGHDK, SYGVNS. CDR3 DNA: TGTGCCAGCAGTGAGACAGGGGGCATGAACACTGAAGCTTTCTTT. Amino acids: CASSETGGMNTEAFF.

V gene TRBV4-1 combines with J gene TRBJ2-1, with D possibly TRBD2 on 5 matching bases. Germline V CDR1 and CDR2: MGHRA, YSYEKL. The ends were cut back, 4 bases at V and 1 base at J, with 8 bases in the middle. CDR3 size: 14 residues. CDR3 nucleotide sequence: TGCGCCAGCAGCCTCCGGGGTTCCTACAATGAGCAGTTCTTC. Translation: CASSLRGSYNEQFF.

The rearrangement uses TRBV5-1 and TRBJ2-2, with 7 bases aligning to TRBD2. Germline V gene data show CDR1 as SGHRS and CDR2 as YFSETQ. V lost 2 bases and J lost 0; bases outside the gene matches: 1. The CDR3 consists of 15 residues. In DNA, the CDR3 is TGCGCCAGCAGCTTCGCGGGGGCGAACACCGGGGAGCTGTTTTTT. Translating it yields CASSFAGANTGELFF.

The chain employs TRBV4-1 and TRBJ2-7, with 10 bases identical to TRBD2. Germline CDR1 and CDR2: MGHRA and YSYEKL. The ends lost 2 bases at V and 4 bases at J; junction bases unmatched: 8. The CDR3 has 16 residues. CDR3 nucleotide sequence: TGCGCCAGCAGCCAAATCGAGCGGGGGGGTGGGTACGAGCAGTACTTC. It specifies CASSQIERGGGYEQYF.

The CDR3 loop is CASSKPRENNSPLHF. CDR3 sequence (DNA): TGTGCCAGTAGTAAGCCCAGGGAAAATAATTCACCCCTCCACTTT. The chain uses TRBV19 and TRBJ1-6, with D possibly TRBD1 on 5 matching bases. The germline V and J ends were trimmed by 4 bases and 5 bases, with 12 bases remaining between them. CDR3 size: 15 residues. Germline V CDR1 and CDR2: LNHDA, SQIVND (reference sequence).

This clone was detected a few times. The gene calls are TRBV6-5 and TRBJ2-1; D is perhaps TRBD2 (5 bases). Germline-derived CDR1 and CDR2 are MNHEY and SVGAGI. The germline V and J ends were trimmed by 4 bases and 14 bases, with 12 bases remaining between them. The CDR3 has 11 amino acids. The CDR3 protein is CASSSGLGEFF. CDR3 nucleotides: TGTGCCAGCAGTTCAGGACTTGGGGAGTTCTTC.

The CDR3 region is CASSQRLGTDTQYF. CDR3 DNA sequence: TGTGCCAGCAGTCAACGACTGGGCACAGATACGCAGTATTTT. V is TRBV28 and J is TRBJ2-3; D is unclear. The CDR3 is 14 amino acids. V was shortened by 5 bases and J by 1 base, with 10 bases between the two germline ends. Germline CDR1 MDHEN, CDR2 SYDVKM.

DNA of the CDR3: TGTGCCAGCAGACGGGAAGGGCCATACTCCGATGAGCAGTTCTTC. Translated, it gives CASRREGPYSDEQFF. This chain uses TRBV6-6 with TRBJ2-1; a weak D match, TRBD2 (5 bases). V gave up 6 bases and J gave up 8 bases, with 20 bases separating them. Germline loops: CDR1 MNHNY, CDR2 SVGAGI (reference sequence). The CDR3 is 15 residues long.

V is TRBV7-9 and J is TRBJ1-2; 9 nucleotides agree with TRBD1. Germline CDR1 reads SEHNR; CDR2 reads FQNEAQ (reference sequence). V was pared by 1 base and J by 1 base, with 4 bases of the junction left unmatched. This CDR3 spans 16 amino acids. CDR3: CASSLGWDRDNYGYTF. The CDR3 DNA reads as TGTGCCAGCAGCTTAGGTTGGGACAGGGATAACTATGGCTACACCTTC.

The V and J genes are TRBV6-5 and TRBJ2-1; 7 bases map to TRBD1. Trimming removed 5 bases from V and 2 bases from J; junction bases left unmatched: 3. Germline lookup yields CDR1 MNHEY and CDR2 SVGAGI. The CDR3 consists of 14 residues. CDR3 bases: TGTGCCAGCAGTAGGGGGCCGACCTACAATGAGCAGTTCTTC. It is translated as CASSRGPTYNEQFF.

The chain uses TRBV5-1 and TRBJ2-5; 7 positions match TRBD2. Germline V gene lookup returns CDR1 SGHRS and CDR2 YFSETQ. With 0 bases clipped from V and 3 bases from J, the junction kept 8 bases outside the gene matches. There are 16 residues in the CDR3. CDR3 nucleotides: TGCGCCAGCAGCTTGGCGACGCGGGGGAGAGAAGAGACCCAGTACTTC. Translating gives CASSLATRGREETQYF.

The chain carries TRBV7-9 and TRBJ1-2; perhaps TRBD1 as D (6 bases). The germline gives CDR1 SEHNR, CDR2 FQNEAQ (reference sequence). Between the trimmed V and J ends, which lost 1 base and 4 bases, there was a span of 10 bases. The CDR3 runs to 14 residues. The CDR3 region has the DNA TGTGCCAGCAGCTTAGAGAACAGGGTCTATGGCTACACCTTC. Translated: CASSLENRVYGYTF.

V usage is TRBV27 and J usage is TRBJ1-4; 7 bases fit TRBD1. The CDR3 runs 15 residues. With V trimmed by 3 bases and J by 0 bases, 1 base remained unmatched. The V gene's germline CDR1 is MNHEY and CDR2 SMNVEV (reference sequence). CDR3 region: CASSFQGATNEKLFF. For the CDR3, the DNA is TGTGCCAGCAGTTTTCAGGGGGCAACTAATGAAAAACTGTTTTTT.

The chain links TRBV7-9 to TRBJ1-2, with 7 nucleotides matching TRBD1. Germline V gene data show CDR1 as SEHNR and CDR2 as FQNEAQ (reference sequence). The CDR3 is 14 amino acids. The junction had 5 bases not matched to a gene; V was cut back by 1 base and J by 6 bases. CDR3 sequence (DNA): TGTGCCAGCAGCTTAGACGGCAGGGGGAATGGCTACACCTTC. Protein sequence: CASSLDGRGNGYTF.

The chain joins TRBV15 to TRBJ2-2, with D uncertain. Trimming pared 8 bases from V and 3 bases from J, leaving 16 bases between. There are 15 residues in the CDR3. Germline V gives CDR1 LNHNV, CDR2 YYDKDF (reference sequence). CDR3 residues: CATFSRPSHTGELFF. The CDR3 nucleotides are TGTGCCACCTTTAGCCGTCCTTCGCACACCGGGGAGCTGTTTTTT.

CDR3 protein: CASSHWDRGNYGYTF. Here the CDR3 DNA reads TGTGCCAGCAGCCACTGGGACAGGGGAAACTATGGCTACACCTTC. V is TRBV14 and J is TRBJ1-2; 10 bases align to TRBD1. The trim removed 3 bases at V and 2 bases at J, leaving 3 bases unmatched. Germline lookup yields CDR1 SGHDN and CDR2 FVKESK. The CDR3 is made up of 15 amino acids.

This clone was recorded a few times. This chain joins TRBV14 and TRBJ1-2; D remains ambiguous. Germline lookup yields CDR1 SGHDN and CDR2 FVKESK. Trimming stripped 1 base from V and 5 bases from J, with 14 bases between. The CDR3 sequence is 15 residues long. In DNA form, the CDR3 reads TGTGCCAGCAGCCAAGGGAGGGCCACCCTGTATGGCTACACCTTC. Encoded protein: CASSQGRATLYGYTF.

The V gene is TRBV23-1, the J gene TRBJ2-1; 8 bases match TRBD1. TRBV23-1 is reported as an ORF; its role is uncertain. Trimming removed 5 bases from V and 3 bases from J; junction bases left unmatched: 3. The CDR3 has 14 residues. The DNA for the CDR3 is TGCGCCAGCAGTATAGGGACAGGCTACAATGAGCAGTTCTTC. It encodes CASSIGTGYNEQFF.

This clone qualifies as medium-sized. This rearrangement joins TRBV2 to TRBJ1-6, with 9 bases identical to TRBD1. The CDR3 totals 16 residues. Germline loops: CDR1 SNHLY, CDR2 FYNNEI. The J segment lost 9 bases and the V segment lost 7 bases, leaving 13 bases of the junction unmatched. CDR3 DNA: TGTGCCAGCACTAGAAAACAGGGGGCGCTTATTTCACCCCTCCACTTT. It translates to CASTRKQGALISPLHF.

The chain carries TRBV18 and TRBJ2-1; TRBD1 is a possible D gene (5 bases). The germline V gene encodes CDR1 KGHSH and CDR2 LQKENI. CDR3 length: 15 residues. V lost 3 bases and J lost 2, with 11 bases in between. Written as DNA, the CDR3 is TGTGCCAGCTCACCGGGTCAGGACACCTACAATGAGCAGTTCTTC. Its translation: CASSPGQDTYNEQFF.

This sequence joins TRBV18 and TRBJ1-1; possibly TRBD1 for D (6 bases). Germline V lookup: CDR1 KGHSH, CDR2 LQKENI. The V gene lost 4 bases and the J gene lost 7 bases, with 19 bases spanning the gap. This CDR3 contains 15 residues. The chain's CDR3 is CASSLSMGIGGEAFF. The CDR3 DNA follows: TGTGCCAGCTCACTATCAATGGGGATAGGGGGTGAAGCTTTCTTT.

This chain joins TRBV6-5 and TRBJ1-2; D gene ambiguous. The CDR3 runs to 11 residues. Trimming left V 3 bases short and J 7 bases short, with 6 bases between. The germline V gene has CDR1 MNHEY and CDR2 SVGAGI. CDR3 nucleotides: TGTGCCAGCAGTTATGGAGCTGGCTACACCTTC. Translated, it gives CASSYGAGYTF.

The genes are TRBV30 and TRBJ2-7; weak D call: TRBD2 (6 bases). Trimming cost V 3 bases and J 6 bases, with 15 bases left between them. This CDR3 is built from 13 residues. CDR1 and CDR2 from the germline V gene are GTSNPN and SVGIG (reference sequence). This CDR3 is CAWSRGGLFEQYF. CDR3 in DNA: TGTGCCTGGAGCCGAGGAGGGCTATTCGAGCAGTACTTC.

This chain connects TRBV6-5 to TRBJ2-3; D may be TRBD2 (6 bases). The CDR3 has 15 residues. V lost 4 bases and J 4 bases, leaving 15 bases between the germline ends. Looked up from germline, CDR1 is MNHEY and CDR2 is SVGAGI. The CDR3: CASSSRDPRADTQYF. In DNA form, the CDR3 reads TGTGCCAGCAGTTCGCGGGACCCCCGAGCAGATACGCAGTATTTT.

The chain carries TRBV21-1 and TRBJ1-3; TRBD1 is the table's D call and was not checked against the DNA. TRBV21-1 counts as a pseudogene. The CDR3 loop spans 15 amino acids. The CDR3 DNA follows: TGTGCCAGCAGCAAAGTAAGACATACTGGAAACACCATATATTTT. Its translation is CASSKVRHTGNTIYF.

This chain joins TRBV27 and TRBJ1-1; 8 nucleotides align to TRBD1. CDR1 MNHEY and CDR2 SMNVEV come from the germline V gene (reference sequence). The V segment lost 7 bases and the J segment 1 base; nucleotides outside the gene matches: 5. There are 14 residues in the CDR3. CDR3 DNA sequence: TGTGCCAGCAAGCCGGACAGGGCGAACACTGAAGCTTTCTTT. It yields the protein CASKPDRANTEAFF.

The rearrangement joins TRBV7-2 to TRBJ2-3, with 11 bases aligning to TRBD2. The CDR3 runs to 16 residues. The V segment lost 5 bases and the J segment 4 bases; nucleotides outside the gene matches: 8. Germline CDR1 is SGHTA and CDR2 is FQGNSA. The chain's CDR3 is CASSKTSGMSPDTQYF. The DNA of the CDR3 is TGTGCCAGCAGCAAGACTAGCGGGATGAGCCCAGATACGCAGTATTTT.

The CDR3 reads CSVEVGVDYGYTF. In nucleotides, the CDR3 is TGCAGCGTTGAAGTAGGGGTAGACTATGGCTACACCTTC. The chain employs TRBV29-1 and TRBJ1-2; a weak D match, TRBD1 (5 bases). This CDR3 is built from 13 residues. Trimming stripped 1 base from V and 3 bases from J, with 9 bases between. CDR1 is SQVTM and CDR2 is ANQGSEA in the germline V gene.

For the CDR3, the DNA is TGTGCCAGCAGCTTAGATCCCAGGGGTTACCTGTTTTTT. It codes for CASSLDPRGYLFF. The V gene is TRBV11-3, the J gene TRBJ2-2; D perhaps matches TRBD1 (6 bases). Trimming removed 0 bases from V and 14 bases from J, with 13 bases in between. Germline-derived CDR1 and CDR2 are SGHNT and YENEEA. This CDR3 is built from 13 residues.

The V and J genes are TRBV4-3 and TRBJ2-3; TRBD2 agrees at 10 bases. The CDR3 runs to 16 residues. Per germline, CDR1 LGHNA and CDR2 YSLEER. The V and J ends lost 3 bases and 2 bases, in that order; junction bases with no gene match: 5. The CDR3 reads CASSHGLADLTDTQYF. As DNA, the CDR3 is TGCGCCAGCAGCCACGGACTAGCGGACCTCACAGATACGCAGTATTTT.

The CDR3 region has the DNA TGCAGCGTTTCGCAGGGGGTTAATGAAAAACTGTTTTTT. Amino acid sequence: CSVSQGVNEKLFF. The chain carries TRBV29-1 and TRBJ1-4; 7 nucleotides match TRBD1. The length of the CDR3 is 13 residues. Germline lookup yields CDR1 SQVTM and CDR2 ANQGSEA. Trimming at V came to 5 bases and at J to 4 bases, leaving 4 bases not matched to a gene.